This record concerns one T cell receptor beta chain sequence. This entry belongs to a study of control samples from healthy donors and cancer patients. V shed 8 bases and J 9 bases; nucleotides not matched to a gene: 6. Germline V gene sequence: CDR1 MNHEY, CDR2 SVGAGI. This CDR3 is 11 amino acids long. Sequenced by immunoSEQ multiplex PCR; TCRdb stores in-frame clones only, minus some. The table has around 160,000 clones, 93% seen once. What was sequenced was blood. The sequence derives from a young man in good health. The gene calls are TRBV6-5 and TRBJ1-1, with TRBD1 matching 7 bases. CDR3 DNA sequence: TGTGCCAGCGCTAACAGGGGCCAAGCTTTCTTT. Translation: CASANRGQAFF.